The clone carrying this T cell receptor beta chain appeared a few times. The data originate from a study of human T cells and chemical hapten exposure. Using its own MiXCR run on the RACE reads, TCRdb lists one record per CDR3 protein. The profile shows under 200,000 distinct CDR3 sequences, 28% of them singletons. The V gene's germline CDR1 is SGHRS and CDR2 YFSETQ. The CDR3 covers 14 residues. The V and J ends lost 2 bases and 2 bases, in that order; junction bases with no gene match: 3. Noted time point: patch test 3, about 24 weeks after DPC sensitization. The sample's treatment: therapeutic diphenylcyclopropenone sensitization with weekly scalp DPC.

The J gene is TRBJ2-7, the V gene TRBV5-1; 8 positions agree with TRBD1. The input for sequencing was whole blood, taken in connection with sensitization to the hapten diphenylcyclopropenone (DPC). The TCR originated in a woman between 18 and 29 years old with alopecia areata. Some clones in this sample may be carry-over from other donors' samples. CDR3 nucleotides: TGCGCCAGCAGCTTAACAGGGGGGCCCTACGAGCAGTACTTC. Its translation: CASSLTGGPYEQYF.